This is a list of T cell receptor beta chains from one sample in a study of blood T cell repertoires in COVID-19. Repertoires were generated with immunoSEQ multiplex PCR, while TCRdb's copy carries only in-frame clones and drops some. The sample includes some 90,000 clones, about 88% of them seen just once. Sequenced material: peripheral blood. The receptors stem from a man in his forties or fifties with acute or convalescent COVID-19. Each CDR3 is given with its conserved first and last residue. D genes are given only for firm matches. The size entry is marked missing in some rows and otherwise reads once, few, many or a size class.

abundance	v_gene	j_gene	d_gene	CDR3nt	CDR3aa
.	TRBV10-3	TRBJ1-1	.	TGTGCCATCACGACAGGCATGATAACTGAAGCTTTCTTT	CAITTGMITEAFF
once	TRBV30	TRBJ1-1	.	TGTGCCTGGAGGCGGGAGGGGGGTCACACTGAAGCTTTCTTT	CAWRREGGHTEAFF
.	TRBV2	TRBJ2-3	.	TGTGCCAGCAGTGGGGCCACAGATACGCAGTATTTT	CASSGATDTQYF
.	TRBV27	TRBJ1-2	TRBD1	TGTGCCAGCAGTTTATTCGGAGGGGGCGGCTACACCTTC	CASSLFGGGGYTF
.	TRBV2	TRBJ2-1	.	TGTGCCAGCACGGGAGGCGGGGGCCCCCGCAATGAGCAGTTCTTC	CASTGGGGPRNEQFF
.	TRBV11-1	TRBJ1-2	TRBD1	TGTGCCAGCAGCTTATCACGTGACAGGGAGCTCTATGGCTACACCTTC	CASSLSRDRELYGYTF
.	TRBV30	TRBJ1-2	.	TGTGCCTTTGGTGGAGGGACTGGCTACACCTTC	CAFGGGTGYTF
.	TRBV19	TRBJ2-2	TRBD2	TGTGCCAGTAGTACCCGCCGAGCGGGGGGGCCTGAAAACACCGGGGAGCTGTTTTTT	CASSTRRAGGPENTGELFF
.	TRBV6-1	TRBJ1-2	.	TGTGCCAGCAGTGAAACCCCAGGGCACGCCTATGGCTACACCTTC	CASSETPGHAYGYTF
.	TRBV5-1	TRBJ1-4	.	TGCGCCAGCAGCTTGGGCCCCGGGGATATTGAAAAACTGTTTTTT	CASSLGPGDIEKLFF
.	TRBV6-5	TRBJ2-5	.	TGTGCCAGCAGAGAGACGACTAGGTCGGCGGAGACCCAGTACTTC	CASRETTRSAETQYF
.	TRBV6-4	TRBJ1-2	.	TGTGCCAGCAGTGACTCCAGGAAGGCTAACTATGGCTACACCTTC	CASSDSRKANYGYTF
.	TRBV30	TRBJ2-1	TRBD1	TGTGCCTGGACCACCGGACAGGCCACCTACAATGAGCAGTTCTTC	CAWTTGQATYNEQFF
.	TRBV5-5	TRBJ1-5	.	TGTGCCAGCAGCCTCCATGGACAGTCGCCACAGCCCCAGCATTTT	CASSLHGQSPQPQHF
.	TRBV5-1	TRBJ2-5	.	TGCGCCAGCAGCGGCGGGGGCGGGGAGACCCAGTACTTC	CASSGGGGETQYF
.	TRBV5-1	TRBJ2-1	.	TGCGCCAGCAGTAGACAGGTGAGCTCCTACAATGAGCAGTTCTTC	CASSRQVSSYNEQFF
.	TRBV11-1	TRBJ1-2	.	TGTGCCAGCAGCTTACAGACACCTAACTATGGCTACACCTTC	CASSLQTPNYGYTF
.	TRBV3-1/TRBV3-2	TRBJ2-7	TRBD2	TGTGCCAGCAGCCAGGGGACTAACTCCTACGAGCAGTACTTC	CASSQGTNSYEQYF
once	TRBV12-3/TRBV12-4	TRBJ1-1	.	TGTGCCAGCAGAGCACTCATGAACACTGAAGCTTTCTTT	CASRALMNTEAFF
.	TRBV19	TRBJ1-2	.	TGTGCCAGTAGTTCTCGACAGATTCCCTATGGCTACACCTTC	CASSSRQIPYGYTF
.	TRBV14	TRBJ1-2	TRBD1	TGTGCCAGCAGCCAAGTAGGGACAGATGGCTACACCTTC	CASSQVGTDGYTF
.	TRBV7-2	TRBJ1-2	TRBD1	TGTGCCAGCAGCTTAGCAATAGGGGGCAATGGCTACACCTTC	CASSLAIGGNGYTF
.	TRBV4-1	TRBJ1-5	TRBD1	TGCGCCAGCAGCCAAGAATATGGACAGGGGGATCAGCCCCAGCATTTT	CASSQEYGQGDQPQHF
few	TRBV5-1	TRBJ2-2	TRBD1	TGCGCCAGCAGCCCCGGGACAGTGAACACCGGGGAGCTGTTTTTT	CASSPGTVNTGELFF
.	TRBV19	TRBJ2-1	TRBD1	TGTGCCAGTAGAGGGGGACAGGTTGTCTATGAGCAGTTCTTC	CASRGGQVVYEQFF
.	TRBV27	TRBJ1-2	TRBD1	TGTGCCAGCAGTGCGACAGGGGGCGGAGGCTACACCTTC	CASSATGGGGYTF
.	TRBV30	TRBJ2-1	TRBD2	TGTGCCTGGACTAGCGGGGGGGGGACCTACAATGAGCAGTTCTTC	CAWTSGGGTYNEQFF
.	TRBV12-5	TRBJ1-5	.	TGTGCTAGTGGGCTAATTGGTCCCAATCAGCCCCAGCATTTT	CASGLIGPNQPQHF
.	TRBV19	TRBJ1-2	TRBD1	TGTGCCAGTACCGAAGGGACAGGGCCTAACTATGGCTACACCTTC	CASTEGTGPNYGYTF
.	TRBV18	TRBJ2-3	TRBD2	TGTGCCAGCTCCTTGGGAACTAGCGGAACAGATACGCAGTATTTT	CASSLGTSGTDTQYF
.	TRBV2	TRBJ2-4	.	TGTGCCAGCCGGGAAAACATTCAGTACTTC	CASRENIQYF
.	TRBV18	TRBJ1-1	.	TGTGCCAGCTCACCCCGGGACAAAGAAGCTTTCTTT	CASSPRDKEAFF
few	TRBV3-1/TRBV3-2	TRBJ2-5	.	TGTGCCAGCAGCCATGTTACGTCCCCCGACTGGAACCAAGAGACCCAGTACTTC	CASSHVTSPDWNQETQYF
.	TRBV9	TRBJ2-3	TRBD2	TGTGCCAGCAGCTTTAGCGGGGGGGTGGATACGCAGTATTTT	CASSFSGGVDTQYF
.	TRBV7-9	TRBJ2-1	TRBD1	TGTGCCAGCAGCCCGGGGACAGGGAGAAGCTACAATGAGCAGTTCTTC	CASSPGTGRSYNEQFF
once	TRBV11-2	TRBJ1-2	.	TGTGCCAGCAGCTTAGATGGAGGTGGCTATGGCTACACCTTC	CASSLDGGGYGYTF
.	TRBV6-5	TRBJ1-4	.	TGTGCCAGCAGTTTGCAGGGTGTCGGTGAAAAACTGTTTTTT	CASSLQGVGEKLFF
.	TRBV6-4	TRBJ2-1	.	TGTGCCAGCAGTCGGGACTTCAGCAATTATGAGCAGTTCTTC	CASSRDFSNYEQFF
.	TRBV9	TRBJ1-1	TRBD1	TGTGCCAGCAGCCGGACAGGGGGCCGGAGGCACACTGAAGCTTTCTTT	CASSRTGGRRHTEAFF
.	TRBV30	TRBJ2-1	TRBD1	TGTGCCTGGAGTGTACAGGGGGCGGTTGGGCAGTTCTTC	CAWSVQGAVGQFF
.	TRBV7-6	TRBJ1-6	.	TGTGCCAGCAGCTTAGCTGCAGGAAGAAATTCACCCCTCCACTTT	CASSLAAGRNSPLHF
.	TRBV7-9	TRBJ2-3	TRBD1	TGTGCCAGCAGCCCACGCCTGACAGGGCGAGATACGCAGTATTTT	CASSPRLTGRDTQYF
.	TRBV11-1	TRBJ2-3	TRBD2	TGTGCCAGCATGGCGGGGGGGCCGGTTTCCACAGATACGCAGTATTTT	CASMAGGPVSTDTQYF
.	TRBV28	TRBJ1-5	TRBD1	TGTGCCAGCAGTTTCACACAGGGGGGACAGCCCCAGCATTTT	CASSFTQGGQPQHF
.	TRBV24-1	TRBJ1-2	TRBD1	TGTGCCACCAGTGACGGACAGGGGGTGGAGGGCTACACCTTC	CATSDGQGVEGYTF
few	TRBV30	TRBJ1-2	.	TGTGCCTGGAGCTCCCAGGGGAACTATGGCTACACCTTC	CAWSSQGNYGYTF
.	TRBV6-5	TRBJ1-6	.	TGTGCCAGCAGGGACCAGGCGGGTAATTCACCCCTCCACTTT	CASRDQAGNSPLHF
.	TRBV7-9	TRBJ2-1	TRBD2	TGTGCCAGCAGCACAGCGGGGGTGGCTCCCGGTGAGCAGTTCTTC	CASSTAGVAPGEQFF
.	TRBV18	TRBJ2-2	TRBD2	TGTGCCAGCTCACCACTTCCCGGACTAGCGGTTAACACCGGGGAGCTGTTTTTT	CASSPLPGLAVNTGELFF
.	TRBV5-8	TRBJ1-4	.	TGTGCCAGCAGCCCCGGGAGGGGCGTGGCAACTAATGAAAAACTGTTTTTT	CASSPGRGVATNEKLFF
.	TRBV11-1	TRBJ2-1	TRBD2	TGTGCCAGCAGCTTAGGGGGGCTAGCGGGGTACAATGAGCAGTTCTTC	CASSLGGLAGYNEQFF
once	TRBV5-4	TRBJ1-2	.	TGTGCCAGCAGCTTGGGGGCCAGGGGAAACTATGGCTACACCTTC	CASSLGARGNYGYTF
.	TRBV7-9	TRBJ2-5	.	TGTGCCAGCAGCTTAGTCAGGGATGGAGAGACCCAGTACTTC	CASSLVRDGETQYF
.	TRBV11-2	TRBJ2-7	.	TGTGCCAGCAGCTTCTACGGTAGCTCCTACGAGCAGTACTTC	CASSFYGSSYEQYF